This paragraph reports one T cell receptor beta chain. Its antigen is not identified. Method: immunoSEQ multiplex PCR; TCRdb's copy keeps in-frame clones and lacks some. The sample has about 120,000 clones, 89% seen once. The sample belongs to a study of cytomegalovirus exposure and HLA in healthy donors. Study-level findings and limits: Subsequent analysis showed first-cohort TCR clusters tending to co-occur in about 110 validation repertoires.

Germline trimming cut 4 bases from V and 6 bases from J; bases unmatched to any gene: 10. Germline V gene data show CDR1 as SGHNT and CDR2 as YYREEE (reference sequence). The CDR3 runs 14 residues. V usage is TRBV5-4 and J usage is TRBJ2-7; 7 positions match TRBD1. The sequence was obtained from a woman under 30 in good health and CMV-seronegative. Sequenced: PBMCs. As DNA, the CDR3 is TGTGCCAGCAGCCAATACAGGGGAATAGGCGAGCAGTACGTC. It specifies CASSQYRGIGEQYV.